One and the same sample provided the 25 T cell receptor beta chains below, sequenced in a study of control samples from healthy donors and cancer patients. Sequencing was performed with immunoSEQ multiplex PCR; in TCRdb, only in-frame clones are kept and a portion is missing. The sample yields fewer than 150,000 clones, 90% seen once. Sequences were obtained from blood. These TCRs come from a man younger than 35 in good health.

This chain uses TRBV7-9 with TRBJ1-3; D gene ambiguous. CDR1 SEHNR and CDR2 FQNEAQ come from the germline V gene (reference sequence). V lost 4 bases to trimming and J lost 4 bases, with 8 bases between them. The CDR3 length is 13 residues. CDR3 coding DNA: TGTGCCAGCAGCTCGGACGGGGGAAACACCATATATTTT. It specifies CASSSDGGNTIYF. Full variable domain (remainder filled in from reference TRBV7-9 and TRBJ1-3): DTGVSQNPRHKITKRGQNVTFRCDPISEHNRLYWYRQTLGQGPEFLTYFQNEAQLEKSRLLSDRFSAERPKGSFSTLEIQRTEQGDSAMYLCASSSDGGNTIYFGEGSWLTVV.

CDR3 loop: CASSGQGGINEQFF. The CDR3 DNA is TGCGCCAGCAGTGGACAAGGGGGAATTAATGAGCAGTTCTTC. V is TRBV10-1 and J is TRBJ2-1; D is possibly TRBD1 (6 bases). Germline-derived CDR1 and CDR2 are WNHNN and SYGVQD (reference sequence). The V and J ends lost 4 bases and 7 bases respectively, with 14 bases between them. The CDR3 contains 14 residues.

A remark on this clone: Sequence at one end of the junction differs from germline and may be a read error. This chain uses TRBV2 with TRBJ1-1; D unresolved. The CDR3 spans 14 residues. Germline loops: CDR1 SNHLY, CDR2 FYNNEI. The CDR3 nucleotides read TGTGCCAGCAGTGAGTATCAGGTTAGCACTGAAACTTTCTTT. This sequence encodes CASSEYQVSTETFF.

V gene TRBV7-2 combines with J gene TRBJ1-2, with TRBD1 matching 9 bases. The CDR3 runs 15 residues. V was clipped by 6 bases and J by 0 bases; unmatched bases: 5. From germline, CDR1 is SGHTA and CDR2 FQGNSA. DNA for the CDR3: TGTGCCAGCAGACTAAGACAGGGGGCTAACTATGGCTACACCTTC. As protein: CASRLRQGANYGYTF. Together with reference TRBV7-2 and TRBJ1-2, the CDR3 gives the full variable domain: GAGVSQSPSNKVTEKGKDVELRCDPISGHTALYWYRQSLGQGLEFLIYFQGNSAPDKSGLPSDRFSAERTGGSVSTLTIQRTQQEDSAVYLCASRLRQGANYGYTFGSGTRLTVV.

This clone was picked up a small number of times. The chain is built from TRBV7-2 and TRBJ1-6; tentatively, D is TRBD1 (6 bases). This CDR3 spans 15 amino acids. Per the germline V gene, CDR1 is SGHTA and CDR2 is FQGNSA. The V end lost 3 bases, the J end lost 10 bases, and 16 bases lay between the germline ends. The CDR3: CASSFQGLAGSPLHF. CDR3 coding DNA: TGTGCCAGCAGCTTCCAGGGGTTAGCTGGGTCACCCCTCCACTTT.

The chain joins TRBV5-1 to TRBJ1-1; D uncertain. Trimming cost V 0 bases and J 0 bases, with 15 bases left between them. Germline-derived CDR1 and CDR2 are SGHRS and YFSETQ. The CDR3 loop spans 17 amino acids. CDR3 loop: CASSLGRTAGMNTEAFF. The CDR3 nucleotides read TGCGCCAGCAGCTTGGGAAGAACGGCGGGGATGAACACTGAAGCTTTCTTT.

J is TRBJ1-1 and V is TRBV7-9; no firm D call. Per germline, CDR1 SEHNR and CDR2 FQNEAQ (reference sequence). The CDR3 spans 14 residues. Between the trimmed V and J ends, which lost 3 bases and 0 bases, there was a span of 8 bases. CDR3 in amino acids: CASSFNNMNTEAFF. CDR3 bases: TGTGCCAGCAGCTTTAACAACATGAACACTGAAGCTTTCTTT.

The rearrangement joins TRBV9 to TRBJ2-3; unclear D gene. This CDR3 comprises 14 residues. Germline V gives CDR1 SGDLS, CDR2 YYNGEE. Deletions cut 0 bases from V and 1 base from J, with 6 bases between. In DNA form, the CDR3 reads TGTGCCAGCAGCGTAGAATCCGGCACAGATACGCAGTATTTT. Its translation: CASSVESGTDTQYF.

Turning to this clone: Other DNA sequences within the sample encode an identical CDR3. The gene calls are TRBV5-1 and TRBJ1-2; no clear D gene. This CDR3 has 13 residues. CDR1 is SGHRS and CDR2 is YFSETQ in the germline V gene. Trimming left V 2 bases short and J 0 bases short, with 5 bases between. CDR3 nucleotides: TGCGCCAGCAGCTTAGACCCTAACTATGGCTACACCTTC. It is translated as CASSLDPNYGYTF.

This chain joins TRBV28 and TRBJ2-1; 8 bases align to TRBD2. With V trimmed by 5 bases and J by 4 bases, 7 bases remained unmatched. CDR3 length: 15 amino acids. CDR1 MDHEN and CDR2 SYDVKM come from the germline V gene. CDR3 in DNA: TGTGCCAGCAGTAAACCGGGACTAGGATACAATGAGCAGTTCTTC. It translates to CASSKPGLGYNEQFF.

The genes are TRBV6-5 and TRBJ2-7, with unresolved D. With 2 bases removed from V and 2 bases from J, the gap between germline ends came to 13 bases. The CDR3 spans 15 residues. Germline values: CDR1 MNHEY, CDR2 SVGAGI. The CDR3 DNA sequence: TGTGCCAGCAGTTACGGGGTCTCGTTGGCCTACGAGCAGTACTTC. Its translation is CASSYGVSLAYEQYF.

The table lists this clone with a count of one. CDR3 loop: CASSRPPAVPPTYEQYV. In DNA, the CDR3 is TGCGCCAGCAGCCGCCCCCCCGCGGTTCCGCCTACCTACGAGCAGTACGTC. The genes are TRBV4-3 and TRBJ2-7; D gene ambiguous. Trimming pared 4 bases from V and 2 bases from J, leaving 21 bases between. The germline V gene encodes CDR1 LGHNA and CDR2 YSLEER. The CDR3 sequence is 17 residues long.

V is TRBV28 and J is TRBJ1-2, with D possibly being TRBD1 (6 bases). Germline V gives CDR1 MDHEN, CDR2 SYDVKM. The CDR3 consists of 14 residues. Trimming took off 4 bases at V and 9 bases at J, with 18 bases between the two ends. The CDR3 here is CASSSLSGGSSYTF. CDR3 DNA sequence: TGTGCCAGCAGTTCCCTCTCGGGGGGCTCGAGCTACACCTTC.

The genes are TRBV7-3 and TRBJ2-6; D gene unclear. CDR3 size: 15 residues. The V end was cut by 2 bases, the J end by 0 bases, with 5 bases between. Germline CDR1 reads SGHTA; CDR2 reads FQGTGA. In nucleotides, the CDR3 is TGTGCCAGCAGCTTATCTGCCTCTGGGGCCAACGTCCTGACTTTC. This translates into CASSLSASGANVLTF.

This clone was detected once. The rearrangement uses TRBV6-2 or TRBV6-3 and TRBJ2-2; TRBD2 aligns across 10 bases. V dropped 4 bases and J dropped 7; count of bases not matched to a gene: 12. The CDR3 is made up of 17 amino acids. Germline V gene data show CDR1 as MNHEY and CDR2 as SVGEGT. The CDR3 here is CASSSPASGSGVGELFF. In DNA form, the CDR3 reads TGTGCCAGCAGTTCACCCGCTAGCGGGAGCGGTGTCGGGGAGCTGTTTTTT.

CDR3 nucleotide sequence: TGTGCCAGCAGTGTTCCGGGTCAGAACACTGAAGCTTTCTTT. Protein: CASSVPGQNTEAFF. The chain carries TRBV2 and TRBJ1-1; the D is unclear. This CDR3 comprises 14 residues. Deletions cut 4 bases from V and 1 base from J, with 10 bases between. The germline CDR1 and CDR2 sequences are SNHLY and FYNNEI.

J is TRBJ2-5 and V is TRBV9; D ambiguous. V lost 0 bases and J 4 bases, leaving 13 bases between the germline ends. The CDR3 is 15 residues long. In germline, CDR1 is SGDLS, CDR2 YYNGEE. CDR3 in amino acids: CASSVEGDVGETQYF. CDR3 DNA: TGTGCCAGCAGCGTAGAGGGTGATGTGGGAGAGACCCAGTACTTC. The full variable domain, in which reference TRBV9 and TRBJ2-5 provide the parts outside the CDR3, is DSGVTQTPKHLITATGQRVTLRCSPRSGDLSVYWYQQSLDQGLQFLIQYYNGEERAKGNILERFSAQQFPDLHSELNLSSLELGDSALYFCASSVEGDVGETQYFGPGTRLLVL.

The chain has TRBV6-2 or TRBV6-3 and TRBJ1-2, with D perhaps matching TRBD1 (5 bases). The length of the CDR3 is 16 residues. The germline gives CDR1 MNHEY, CDR2 SVGEGT. V lost 2 bases to trimming and J lost 0 bases, with 13 bases between them. In DNA, the CDR3 is TGTGCCAGCAGTTACCGAGGACAAGAAGCTAACTATGGCTACACCTTC. This sequence encodes CASSYRGQEANYGYTF.

J is TRBJ2-1 and V is TRBV7-8; D is unclear. Looked up from germline, CDR1 is SGHVS and CDR2 is FQNEAQ. The CDR3 length is 15 residues. The V and J ends lost 5 bases and 5 bases respectively, with 16 bases between them. The CDR3 reads CASSPWYNLDNEQFF. The CDR3 coding sequence is TGTGCCAGCAGCCCGTGGTACAACCTCGACAATGAGCAGTTCTTC.

V gene TRBV2 combines with J gene TRBJ2-3, with TRBD2 matching 8 bases. J was trimmed by 4 bases and V by 11 bases; bases with no gene match: 11. From germline, CDR1 is SNHLY and CDR2 FYNNEI. The CDR3 consists of 14 residues. This chain's CDR3 is CASLGERGPDTQYF. The CDR3 DNA sequence: TGTGCCTCCCTGGGGGAGCGGGGGCCAGATACGCAGTATTTT. Drawing the rest from reference TRBV2 and TRBJ2-3, the complete variable domain is EPEVTQTPSHQVTQMGQEVILRCVPISNHLYFYWYRQILGQKVEFLVSFYNNEISEKSEIFDDQFSVERPDGSNFTLKIRSTKLEDSAMYFCASLGERGPDTQYFGPGTRLTVL.

The genes are TRBV6-5 and TRBJ2-7; the D call may be TRBD1 or TRBD2 (6 bases each). The germline CDR1 and CDR2 sequences are MNHEY and SVGAGI. The CDR3 length is 15 residues. The V gene lost 6 bases and the J gene lost 2 bases, with 17 bases spanning the gap. CDR3 residues: CASRMGRGETYEQYF. CDR3 bases: TGTGCCAGCAGGATGGGTAGGGGGGAGACCTACGAGCAGTACTTC.

The genes are TRBV4-3 and TRBJ2-7, with D possibly matching TRBD1 (5 bases). Trimming stripped 4 bases from V and 5 bases from J, with 12 bases between. The CDR3 extends over 13 amino acids. The germline V gene encodes CDR1 LGHNA and CDR2 YSLEER. The CDR3 here is CASSRIRVHEQYV. CDR3 DNA sequence: TGCGCCAGCAGCCGAATCAGGGTCCACGAGCAGTACGTC.

This chain joins TRBV5-4 and TRBJ2-1, with 9 bases identical to TRBD1. The CDR3 extends over 15 amino acids. Trimming took 3 bases from V and 7 from J; bases not matched to a gene: 8. CDR1 and CDR2 from the germline V gene are SGHNT and YYREEE (reference sequence). CDR3 in amino acids: CASSSRDRVHNEQFF. CDR3 nucleotides: TGTGCCAGCAGCTCCCGGGACAGGGTTCATAATGAGCAGTTCTTC.

The J gene is TRBJ2-7, the V gene TRBV7-8; 8 nucleotides match TRBD1. Germline assignment: CDR1 SGHVS and CDR2 FQNEAQ. The CDR3 covers 17 residues. The V segment lost 1 base and the J segment 0 bases; nucleotides outside the gene matches: 8. DNA for the CDR3: TGTGCCAGCAGCTTAGGGACAGGGTCGAGGTCCTCCTACGAGCAGTACGTC. This codes for CASSLGTGSRSSYEQYV.

The chain has TRBV6-2 or TRBV6-3 and TRBJ1-4; D is ambiguous. CDR1 and CDR2 from the germline V gene are MNHEY and SVGEGT. Trimming stripped 0 bases from V and 0 bases from J, with 8 bases between. The CDR3 is 16 residues long. CDR3 sequence (DNA): TGTGCCAGCAGTTACTCTCCGGACTCAACTAATGAAAAACTGTTTTTT. The encoded protein is CASSYSPDSTNEKLFF.